The 22 T cell receptor beta chains given below trace back to one sample, sequenced in a study of T cells in Graves' hyperthyroidism and ophthalmopathy. Amplification of TCR beta CDR3 regions used RNA as the template. Using the HTBI primer set, a first-round RT-PCR was run on the TCR CDR3. Via MiXCR, TCRdb re-called the multiplex PCR reads, giving one row per CDR3 protein. Of about 590,000 distinct CDR3 sequences listed, approximately 14% are singletons. Sequencing input: blood. These receptors originate from a woman aged 30 to 39 with Graves' hyperthyroidism.

The chain combines TRBV27 with TRBJ2-7; D unclear. The CDR3 sequence is 13 residues long. Germline-derived CDR1 and CDR2 are MNHEY and SMNVEV (reference sequence). The V gene lost 4 bases and the J gene lost 1 base, with 8 bases spanning the gap. CDR3 nucleotides: TGTGCCAGCAGTTGGGCGCGGTCCTACGAGCAGTACTTC. Protein sequence: CASSWARSYEQYF.

This clonotype was seen at least ten times. The rearrangement links TRBV6-5 to TRBJ1-1; 7 nucleotides match TRBD1. The CDR3 is 17 amino acids. With 2 bases clipped from V and 1 base from J, the junction kept 10 bases outside the gene matches. Germline assignment: CDR1 MNHEY and CDR2 SVGAGI. This CDR3 is CASSYTRSGTANTEAFF. The CDR3 DNA reads TGTGCCAGCAGTTACACACGATCCGGGACAGCGAACACTGAAGCTTTCTTT.

In its sample, this clonotype was seen a few times. This chain joins TRBV19 and TRBJ2-5, with TRBD1 as a possible D gene (6 bases). The V gene's germline CDR1 is LNHDA and CDR2 SQIVND (reference sequence). V shed 5 bases and J shed 5 bases, with 21 bases lying between them. The CDR3 totals 16 residues. The CDR3 loop reads CASSQRTDLRGETQYF. The CDR3 DNA is TGTGCCAGTAGTCAACGGACAGACTTACGCGGGGAGACCCAGTACTTC. The whole variable domain, remainder taken from reference TRBV19 and TRBJ2-5, is DGGITQSPKYLFRKEGQNVTLSCEQNLNHDAMYWYRQDPGQGLRLIYYSQIVNDFQKGDIAEGYSVSREKKESFPLTVTSAQKNPTAFYLCASSQRTDLRGETQYFGPGTRLLVL.

This clonotype was detected many times. The chain uses TRBV27 and TRBJ2-1, with a weak D call TRBD2 (5 bases). Germline CDR1 and CDR2: MNHEY and SMNVEV (reference sequence). The V end was cut by 5 bases, the J end by 1 base, with 12 bases between. The length of the CDR3 is 15 residues. In DNA, the CDR3 is TGTGCCAGCAGTAGGAGGTATCCTTCCTACAATGAGCAGTTCTTC. As protein: CASSRRYPSYNEQFF.

Ten or more counts support this clonotype. The DNA of the CDR3 is TGTGCCAGCACGCCTCAAAACACCGGGGAGCTGTTTTTT. Translation gives CASTPQNTGELFF. This rearrangement joins TRBV6-1 to TRBJ2-2, with D unclear. The CDR3 length is 13 residues. The germline V gene has CDR1 MNHNS and CDR2 SASEGT. V was trimmed by 7 bases and J by 2 bases, leaving 8 bases between them.

This clonotype was picked up a small number of times. A much larger clone sits a single nucleotide away, making a read error possible. The V gene is TRBV29-1, the J gene TRBJ1-2; possibly TRBD1 for D (6 bases). CDR3 length equals 15 residues. Germline values: CDR1 SQVTM, CDR2 ANQGSEA. CDR3 amino acids: CSAENTGMGDYGYTF. Here the CDR3 DNA reads TGCAGCGCTGAAAACACAGGGATGGGGGACTATGGCTACACCTTC.

Concerning this clonotype itself: Given a much more abundant clone one base away, this may be a read error. Since no conserved phenylalanine or tryptophan closes the CDR3, a read error is the likely cause. For the CDR3, the DNA is TGTGCCAGCAGCTCGGACGTGGGGGTGGACAGGGTGCAGAATGAGCAGTTCCTC. Amino acids: CASSSDVGVDRVQNEQFL. The genes are TRBV7-9 and TRBJ2-1; 8 positions match TRBD1. CDR3 length: 18 amino acids. Trimming removed 4 bases from V and 7 bases from J; junction bases left unmatched: 18. From germline, CDR1 is SEHNR and CDR2 FQNEAQ (reference sequence).

The genes are TRBV9 and TRBJ1-6; possibly TRBD1 for D (5 bases). The CDR3 is 13 residues long. Germline CDR1 SGDLS, CDR2 YYNGEE. The V and J ends lost 7 bases and 14 bases respectively, with 19 bases between them. CDR3 bases: TGTGCCAGCGGAGCGGGGGAACGTCGGTCCCTCCACTTT. Protein sequence: CASGAGERRSLHF.

This clonotype appeared a few times. The chain recombines TRBV20-1 with TRBJ2-1; no firm D call. CDR1 and CDR2 (germline): DFQATT, SNEGSKA (reference sequence). The germline V and J ends were trimmed by 2 bases and 1 base, with 9 bases remaining between them. The CDR3 has 14 amino acids. CDR3 sequence reads: CSARFPRSYNEQFF. The CDR3 DNA follows: TGCAGTGCTAGATTCCCTCGGTCCTACAATGAGCAGTTCTTC.

This clonotype was detected a few times. This chain joins TRBV29-1 and TRBJ2-5, with 13 bases fitting TRBD2. The ends lost 7 bases at V and 9 bases at J; junction bases unmatched: 11. The CDR3 runs to 14 residues. Per the germline V gene, CDR1 is SQVTM and CDR2 is ANQGSEA. For the CDR3, the DNA is TGCAGCGCCCTGCTGACTAGCGGGAGGTGGGCCCAGTACTTC. Its protein is CSALLTSGRWAQYF.

There are many counts of this clonotype. The genes are TRBV18 and TRBJ2-1; D remains unclear. Germline CDR1 and CDR2: KGHSH and LQKENI. V was cut by 3 bases and J by 3 bases, with 12 bases left in between. The CDR3 runs to 15 residues. The CDR3 coding sequence is TGTGCCAGCTCACCGCCCCCCCCGATCTACAATGAGCAGTTCTTC. Its protein is CASSPPPPIYNEQFF.

The V and J genes are TRBV27 and TRBJ1-1; the D is unclear. Deletions cut 5 bases from V and 1 base from J, with 11 bases between. The germline gives CDR1 MNHEY, CDR2 SMNVEV (reference sequence). CDR3 size: 14 residues. CDR3 nucleotides: TGTGCCAGCAGTCCCCGGGCGAGGAACACTGAAGCTTTCTTT. Residues: CASSPRARNTEAFF.

This clonotype was detected ten times or more. The CDR3 DNA sequence: TGTGCCAGCAGTGCTCAACCCTTAAAGCAGTACTTC. It yields the protein CASSAQPLKQYF. This rearrangement joins TRBV28 to TRBJ2-7; D remains unclear. CDR3 length equals 12 residues. V was pared by 5 bases and J by 8 bases, with 13 bases between. Germline lookup yields CDR1 MDHEN and CDR2 SYDVKM.

V gene TRBV15 combines with J gene TRBJ2-1; D ambiguous. V was clipped by 4 bases and J by 4 bases, with 14 bases between them. CDR3 length: 15 amino acids. CDR1 is LNHNV, CDR2 YYDKDF, per germline (reference sequence). CDR3 DNA sequence: TGTGCCACCAGCAAACAGCGAGGAGCATACAATGAGCAGTTCTTC. Protein: CATSKQRGAYNEQFF. Together with reference TRBV15 and TRBJ2-1, the CDR3 gives the full variable domain: DAMVIQNPRYQVTQFGKPVTLSCSQTLNHNVMYWYQQKSSQAPKLLFHYYDKDFNNEADTPDNFQSRRPNTSFCFLDIRSPGLGDTAMYLCATSKQRGAYNEQFFGPGTRLTVL.

This clonotype has at least ten counts. The gene calls are TRBV30 and TRBJ2-2; 14 bases are a match to TRBD2. J lost 4 bases, V lost 4 bases, and 8 bases had no gene match. CDR1 is GTSNPN and CDR2 is SVGIG in the germline V gene (reference sequence). The CDR3 is 17 amino acids. The CDR3 region is CAWNPGTSGSFTGELFF. In nucleotides, the CDR3 is TGTGCCTGGAATCCCGGGACTAGCGGGAGCTTCACCGGGGAGCTGTTTTTT. Together with reference TRBV30 and TRBJ2-2, the CDR3 gives the full variable domain: SQTIHQWPATLVQPVGSPLSLECTVEGTSNPNLYWYRQAAGRGLQLLFYSVGIGQISSEVPQNLSASRPQDRQFILSSKKLLLSDSGFYLCAWNPGTSGSFTGELFFGEGSRLTVL.

This clonotype has ten or more counts. This chain uses TRBV20-1 with TRBJ1-6, with 9 bases matching TRBD1. The germline V gene has CDR1 DFQATT and CDR2 SNEGSKA (reference sequence). The CDR3 length is 14 residues. Germline trimming cut 6 bases from V and 9 bases from J; bases unmatched to any gene: 9. CDR3 region: CSAKQGAVRSPLHF. DNA of the CDR3: TGCAGTGCGAAACAGGGGGCGGTACGTTCACCCCTCCACTTT.

This clonotype was seen more than once but under ten times. The chain joins TRBV5-5 to TRBJ1-4; the D gene is possibly TRBD1 (5 bases). Germline CDR1 reads SGHKS; CDR2 reads YYEKEE (reference sequence). This CDR3 contains 16 residues. V lost 0 bases and J 6 bases, leaving 15 bases between the germline ends. CDR3 DNA: TGTGCCAGCAGCTTGGCGCCCCCCGGGACTGATGAAAAACTGTTTTTT. This sequence encodes CASSLAPPGTDEKLFF.

This clonotype was seen ten or more times. This chain connects TRBV20-1 to TRBJ2-7, with D tentatively TRBD2 (6 bases). Germline CDR1 and CDR2: DFQATT and SNEGSKA (reference sequence). The CDR3 consists of 13 residues. Trimming pared 6 bases from V and 1 base from J, leaving 13 bases between. CDR3 nucleotide sequence: TGCAGTGCCAGGACTACAGGTTCCTACGAGCAGTACTTC. Translating it yields CSARTTGSYEQYF.

V and J are TRBV6-5 and TRBJ2-3; no firm D call. CDR3 length equals 13 residues. V was clipped by 2 bases and J by 5 bases, with 8 bases between them. Germline V gene lookup returns CDR1 MNHEY and CDR2 SVGAGI. The CDR3 DNA reads TGTGCCAGCAGTTACCAGACGGGAGATACGCAGTATTTT. It yields the protein CASSYQTGDTQYF.

This clonotype showed up just a few times. The chain employs TRBV5-1 and TRBJ2-1; D is perhaps TRBD2 (7 bases). The CDR3 length is 13 residues. The germline V and J ends were trimmed by 4 bases and 8 bases, with 13 bases remaining between them. The V gene's germline CDR1 is SGHRS and CDR2 YFSETQ. CDR3 nucleotide sequence: TGCGCCAGCAGCACCCTAGGGGGGGATGAGCAGTTCTTC. Amino acids: CASSTLGGDEQFF.

This clonotype was observed a few times. The rearrangement joins TRBV20-1 to TRBJ2-4, with a weak D call TRBD2 (6 bases). V lost 5 bases and J lost 8, with 19 bases in between. This CDR3 is built from 14 residues. Germline V lookup: CDR1 DFQATT, CDR2 SNEGSKA (reference sequence). The CDR3 DNA reads TGCAGTGCTCGATTACCGGTCCGCGGGGACATTCAGTACTTC. Its protein is CSARLPVRGDIQYF.

This clonotype was detected many times. The CDR3 DNA reads as TGTGCCAGCAGCTTTTTTGGGGGGAACCAGTACTTC. This gives the protein CASSFFGGNQYF. V and J are TRBV5-8 and TRBJ2-5, with D perhaps TRBD2 (6 bases). There are 12 residues in the CDR3. Trimming removed 2 bases at V and 10 bases at J, with 12 bases between. Per germline, CDR1 SGHTS and CDR2 YDEGEE.